These 31 T cell receptor beta chains came from one sample sequenced in a study of cytomegalovirus exposure and HLA in healthy donors. Profiling relied on immunoSEQ multiplex PCR, and the TCRdb table lists in-frame clones only, not all of them. The sample has 250,000 to 400,000 clones, approximately 91% seen once; the top ten hold around 0.88%. The material sequenced was PBMCs. Receptors were obtained from a man aged 25-40 years in good health and CMV-seronegative.

The chain is built from TRBV5-1 and TRBJ2-5; unclear D gene. CDR1 and CDR2 (germline): SGHRS, YFSETQ. V was trimmed by 4 bases and J by 5 bases, leaving 9 bases between them. The CDR3 runs to 12 residues. CDR3 sequence reads: CASSPDLETQYF. CDR3 DNA sequence: TGCGCCAGCAGCCCCGACTTGGAGACCCAGTACTTC.

The chain combines TRBV5-4 with TRBJ2-3; 7 bases align to TRBD2. There are 17 residues in the CDR3. Germline CDR1 is SGHNT and CDR2 is YYREEE (reference sequence). Trimming at V came to 2 bases and at J to 0 bases, leaving 9 bases not matched to a gene. The CDR3 loop is CASSFRSGGVSTDTQYF. The CDR3 DNA reads as TGTGCCAGCAGCTTTCGGTCTGGGGGGGTTAGCACAGATACGCAGTATTTT.

The chain combines TRBV18 with TRBJ1-4, with 9 positions matching TRBD1. CDR1 KGHSH and CDR2 LQKENI come from the germline V gene. This CDR3 has 16 residues. With V trimmed by 5 bases and J by 6 bases, 10 bases remained unmatched. CDR3 protein: CASSTSYRGPDEKLFF. The CDR3 nucleotides are TGTGCCAGCTCAACCTCATACAGGGGGCCAGATGAAAAACTGTTTTTT.

In this sample, this clone turned up once. The genes are TRBV19 and TRBJ1-2; D might be TRBD1 (5 bases). Trimming shortened V by 7 bases and J by 4 bases, and 13 bases separated the two germline ends. Germline V gives CDR1 LNHDA, CDR2 SQIVND (reference sequence). The CDR3 is made up of 13 amino acids. For the CDR3, the DNA is TGTGCCAGTAAAATCGGGGGGTCCTATGGCTACACCTTC. Translating gives CASKIGGSYGYTF.

The V call is TRBV4-1, the J call TRBJ2-5; TRBD1 is a possible D gene (6 bases). The ends were cut back, 0 bases at V and 5 bases at J, with 16 bases in the middle. Germline V gene lookup returns CDR1 MGHRA and CDR2 YSYEKL. This CDR3 contains 16 residues. The CDR3, as DNA: TGCGCCAGCAGCCAAGATCCCCCAGGGGCTGGGGAGACCCAGTACTTC. Translating gives CASSQDPPGAGETQYF.

This clone has just a few counts. This chain connects TRBV5-4 to TRBJ1-1; no clear D gene. Germline CDR1 is SGHNT and CDR2 is YYREEE (reference sequence). Trimming pared 0 bases from V and 0 bases from J, leaving 12 bases between. The length of the CDR3 is 16 residues. CDR3 in amino acids: CASSLGGEAVNTEAFF. DNA for the CDR3: TGTGCCAGCAGCTTGGGCGGGGAGGCGGTGAACACTGAAGCTTTCTTT.

The V call is TRBV6-5, the J call TRBJ2-1, with TRBD1 matching over 8 bases. Trimming removed 6 bases from V and 4 bases from J; junction bases left unmatched: 8. Looked up from germline, CDR1 is MNHEY and CDR2 is SVGAGI. The CDR3 spans 15 residues. The CDR3 is CASRGPGQAYNEQFF. As DNA, the CDR3 is TGTGCCAGCAGGGGGCCGGGACAGGCGTACAATGAGCAGTTCTTC.

The chain employs TRBV29-1 and TRBJ1-1; 8 bases map to TRBD1. Trimming took 2 bases from V and 5 from J; bases not matched to a gene: 4. CDR1 and CDR2 (germline): SQVTM, ANQGSEA. There are 13 residues in the CDR3. The CDR3 region has the DNA TGCAGCGTTGAAAAACAGGGGGGAACTGAAGCTTTCTTT. Protein sequence: CSVEKQGGTEAFF.

The chain employs TRBV2 and TRBJ2-3; 7 positions agree with TRBD1. The CDR3 length is 15 residues. After removal of 6 bases from V and 4 bases from J, the junction contained 10 bases not matched to a gene. The germline V gene encodes CDR1 SNHLY and CDR2 FYNNEI. The CDR3, as DNA: TGTGCCAGCAGACGCGACAGGGTGGGCGCAGATACGCAGTATTTT. Translating gives CASRRDRVGADTQYF.

The genes are TRBV19 and TRBJ2-2; D is possibly TRBD2 (6 bases). CDR1 and CDR2 from the germline V gene are LNHDA and SQIVND (reference sequence). There are 15 residues in the CDR3. The germline V and J ends were trimmed by 3 bases and 0 bases, with 8 bases remaining between them. CDR3: CASSIRDSNTGELFF. CDR3 bases: TGTGCCAGTAGTATCCGGGACTCGAACACCGGGGAGCTGTTTTTT.

As to this clone: The junction differs from germline at one of its ends, possibly a read error. The V gene is TRBV19, the J gene TRBJ2-7, with 8 bases lining up with TRBD2. The CDR3 is 11 residues long. Germline V gene sequence: CDR1 LNHDA, CDR2 SQIVND (reference sequence). This CDR3 is CASSPPGLESW. The CDR3, as DNA: TGTGCCAGTAGCCCTCCGGGACTAGAGAGTTGG.

J is TRBJ2-5 and V is TRBV7-2; perhaps TRBD2 as D (6 bases). V lost 4 bases and J 2 bases, leaving 17 bases between the germline ends. The CDR3 is made up of 16 amino acids. The germline V gene has CDR1 SGHTA and CDR2 FQGNSA. The DNA for the CDR3 is TGTGCCAGCAGCTCCTACCCGGGACTCAATCAAGAGACCCAGTACTTC. It yields the protein CASSSYPGLNQETQYF.

Written as DNA, the CDR3 is TGCGCCAGCAGCTTGGGGACAGGGGCTACAACTAATGAAAAACTGTTTTTT. The encoded protein is CASSLGTGATTNEKLFF. The rearrangement links TRBV5-1 to TRBJ1-4, with 9 bases identical to TRBD1. The germline CDR1 and CDR2 sequences are SGHRS and YFSETQ. The CDR3 is 17 amino acids. Unmatched junction bases numbered 3, after V lost 0 bases and J lost 0 bases.

This chain joins TRBV4-1 and TRBJ2-2; D is perhaps TRBD1 (5 bases). Trimming removed 0 bases at V and 6 bases at J, with 20 bases between. The CDR3 extends over 18 amino acids. Germline V gives CDR1 MGHRA, CDR2 YSYEKL. In nucleotides, the CDR3 is TGCGCCAGCAGCCAAGATCCCCAACCAGGGATCGTCGCCGGGGAGCTGTTTTTT. Its translation: CASSQDPQPGIVAGELFF.

The chain carries TRBV5-1 and TRBJ2-1; 12 bases fit TRBD2. The V and J ends lost 4 bases and 7 bases, in that order; junction bases with no gene match: 6. CDR1 and CDR2 from the germline V gene are SGHRS and YFSETQ. The CDR3 runs to 15 residues. CDR3 nucleotide sequence: TGCGCCAGCAGCCCTAGCGGGGGGGCTTTTAATGAGCAGTTCTTC. Encoded protein: CASSPSGGAFNEQFF.

This clone was seen a handful of times. The rearrangement uses TRBV5-1 and TRBJ2-7; the match to TRBD1 covers 9 bases. The CDR3 length is 16 residues. V shed 3 bases, J shed 0 bases, and the junction held 7 bases outside the gene matches. The germline CDR1 and CDR2 sequences are SGHRS and YFSETQ. CDR3 in amino acids: CASSSVPGQGSYEQYF. For the CDR3, the DNA is TGCGCCAGCAGCTCGGTACCGGGACAGGGCTCCTACGAGCAGTACTTC. The full variable domain, in which reference TRBV5-1 and TRBJ2-7 provide the parts outside the CDR3, is KAGVTQTPRYLIKTRGQQVTLSCSPISGHRSVSWYQQTPGQGLQFLFEYFSETQRNKGNFPGRFSGRQFSNSRSEMNVSTLELGDSALYLCASSSVPGQGSYEQYFGPGTRLTVT.

The chain links TRBV5-1 to TRBJ2-3, with 9 bases lining up with TRBD1. V shed 1 base and J 1 base; nucleotides not matched to a gene: 10. The CDR3 is made up of 18 amino acids. Germline values: CDR1 SGHRS, CDR2 YFSETQ. CDR3 sequence (DNA): TGCGCCAGCAGCTTGTCGGACAGGGGTCCCTTTCGCACAGATACGCAGTATTTT. Its protein product is CASSLSDRGPFRTDTQYF.

The chain recombines TRBV6-5 with TRBJ1-1; D is ambiguous. The V end was cut by 7 bases, the J end by 5 bases, with 17 bases between. The germline gives CDR1 MNHEY, CDR2 SVGAGI. This CDR3 has 14 amino acids. CDR3 bases: TGTGCCAGCATTTCCCTTAGCGATGGGACTGAAGCTTTCTTT. Protein: CASISLSDGTEAFF.

The sample holds one count of this clone. The CDR3 nucleotides are TGTGCCAGCAGCCCCCGGGTTAGCGGATCCACAGATACGCAGTATTTT. Amino acids: CASSPRVSGSTDTQYF. The V gene is TRBV11-3, the J gene TRBJ2-3; TRBD2 might be the D (6 bases). The CDR3 sequence is 16 residues long. The V gene lost 5 bases and the J gene lost 2 bases, with 17 bases spanning the gap. Germline V CDR1 and CDR2: SGHNT, YENEEA.

This chain uses TRBV2 with TRBJ1-1, with 8 bases fitting TRBD1. This CDR3 is 14 amino acids long. V shed 3 bases, J shed 6 bases, and the junction held 6 bases outside the gene matches. CDR1 and CDR2 from the germline V gene are SNHLY and FYNNEI. The CDR3 nucleotides are TGTGCCAGCAGTGATCAGGGGGCGGGGGCTGAAGCTTTCTTT. This translates into CASSDQGAGAEAFF.

The CDR3 region is CASSTPGLAKYEQYF. CDR3 coding DNA: TGTGCCAGCTCAACCCCGGGACTAGCGAAGTACGAGCAGTACTTC. The chain links TRBV18 to TRBJ2-7; 10 bases align to TRBD2. Germline V gives CDR1 KGHSH, CDR2 LQKENI. The CDR3 covers 15 residues. J gave up 4 bases and V 5 bases, and 8 bases lay outside the gene matches.

This clone came up once. The genes are TRBV18 and TRBJ1-2; no clear D gene. Trimming stripped 0 bases from V and 2 bases from J, with 10 bases between. CDR1 and CDR2 (germline): KGHSH, LQKENI. The CDR3 consists of 15 residues. The CDR3 nucleotides read TGTGCCAGCTCACCACCCGTAGGGAGCAACTATGGCTACACCTTC. Translated: CASSPPVGSNYGYTF. The whole variable domain, remainder taken from reference TRBV18 and TRBJ1-2, is NAGVMQNPRHLVRRRGQEARLRCSPMKGHSHVYWYRQLPEEGLKFMVYLQKENIIDESGMPKERFSAEFPKEGPSILRIQQVVRGDSAAYFCASSPPVGSNYGYTFGSGTRLTVV.

This sequence joins TRBV7-8 and TRBJ2-7; 9 bases line up with TRBD2. Trimming cost V 5 bases and J 4 bases; bases outside gene matches: 9. The length of the CDR3 is 15 residues. Germline CDR1 reads SGHVS; CDR2 reads FQNEAQ. CDR3 protein: CASSPQAGGLYEQYF. As DNA, the CDR3 is TGTGCCAGCAGCCCCCAAGCGGGGGGACTATACGAGCAGTACTTC.

The rearrangement uses TRBV29-1 and TRBJ2-6, with no clear D. The CDR3 sequence is 13 residues long. The germline gives CDR1 SQVTM, CDR2 ANQGSEA. V was trimmed by 5 bases and J by 4 bases, leaving 9 bases between them. Written as DNA, the CDR3 is TGCAGCGTTCTATTCTTCGGGGCCAACGTCCTGACTTTC. It encodes CSVLFFGANVLTF.

The rearrangement joins TRBV6-5 to TRBJ2-1, with 10 bases lining up with TRBD2. The V segment lost 6 bases and the J segment 4 bases; nucleotides outside the gene matches: 6. This CDR3 region has 15 residues. CDR1 is MNHEY, CDR2 SVGAGI, per germline. The CDR3 bases are TGTGCCAGCAGCTTCTCTAGCGGGAGTTACAATGAGCAGTTCTTC. Amino acid sequence: CASSFSSGSYNEQFF.

V and J are TRBV9 and TRBJ1-1; D call uncertain. The germline gives CDR1 SGDLS, CDR2 YYNGEE. V was pared by 0 bases and J by 5 bases, with 11 bases between. The CDR3 sequence is 14 residues long. The CDR3 sequence: CASSVDPRGTEAFF. In nucleotides, the CDR3 is TGTGCCAGCAGCGTAGACCCCCGCGGGACTGAAGCTTTCTTT. Combining the CDR3 with reference TRBV9 and TRBJ1-1 gives the whole variable domain DSGVTQTPKHLITATGQRVTLRCSPRSGDLSVYWYQQSLDQGLQFLIQYYNGEERAKGNILERFSAQQFPDLHSELNLSSLELGDSALYFCASSVDPRGTEAFFGQGTRLTVV.

This chain links TRBV15 with TRBJ1-4, with 9 nucleotides matching TRBD1. V trimming: 0 bases; J trimming: 3 bases; junction bases outside the gene matches: 5. The CDR3 consists of 17 residues. Germline assignment: CDR1 LNHNV and CDR2 YYDKDF (reference sequence). CDR3 bases: TGTGCCACCAGCAGAGACCGGCGACAGGGGGCTAATGAAAAACTGTTTTTT. It encodes CATSRDRRQGANEKLFF.

The chain combines TRBV6-1 with TRBJ2-7; 9 bases fit TRBD1. The length of the CDR3 is 15 residues. Germline values: CDR1 MNHNS, CDR2 SASEGT. The ends lost 6 bases at V and 4 bases at J; junction bases unmatched: 10. CDR3 protein: CASRFSGTGLYEQYF. In DNA form, the CDR3 reads TGTGCCAGCAGATTTTCCGGGACAGGGCTGTACGAGCAGTACTTC.

The rearrangement uses TRBV6-1 and TRBJ2-3; no firm D call. Trimming removed 10 bases at V and 11 bases at J, with 13 bases between. The V gene's germline CDR1 is MNHNS and CDR2 SASEGT. The CDR3 has 10 residues. The CDR3 sequence: CATSGNGQYF. The CDR3, as DNA: TGTGCCACCTCGGGTAATGGGCAGTATTTT.

V gene TRBV10-3 combines with J gene TRBJ2-7; TRBD2 might be the D (6 bases). Germline CDR1 and CDR2: ENHRY and SYGVKD. Trimming stripped 2 bases from V and 3 bases from J, with 14 bases between. There are 15 residues in the CDR3. CDR3 coding DNA: TGTGCCATCAGTGAGGGGGGACTGGATCACTACGAGCAGTACTTC. Translation: CAISEGGLDHYEQYF.

This chain uses TRBV5-4 with TRBJ1-1, with D maybe TRBD1 (5 bases). V lost 6 bases, J lost 0 bases, and 15 bases lay in between. The CDR3 is 15 residues long. The germline V gene encodes CDR1 SGHNT and CDR2 YYREEE (reference sequence). CDR3 coding DNA: TGTGCCAGCAACGTTCTCGGGGGAATGAACACTGAAGCTTTCTTT. This encodes CASNVLGGMNTEAFF.